This T cell receptor (beta chain) originates from a study of blood T cell repertoires in COVID-19. Study at large: From the United States, Italy and Spain came samples of acute and convalescent COVID-19.

J was trimmed by 5 bases and V by 5 bases; bases with no gene match: 5. The CDR3 sequence is 13 residues long. The germline gives CDR1 SGHNT, CDR2 YENEEA. The assay was immunoSEQ multiplex PCR, and TCRdb's table has in-frame clones only and misses some. The sample yields almost 55,000 clones, about 87% seen once. The specimen was peripheral blood. The clonotype was recovered from a human donor in a cohort sampled during active COVID-19. This sequence joins TRBV11-3 and TRBJ2-5; 7 positions agree with TRBD2. The CDR3 DNA follows: TGTGCCAGCAGCACGGGCGGGGGTGAGACCCAGTACTTC. It specifies CASSTGGGETQYF.